Listed below are T cell receptor beta chains from one sample, sequenced in a study of OX40 agonist ivuxolimab in advanced cancers. Some clones are missing from TCRdb's copy, which holds only in-frame ones; the method was immunoSEQ multiplex PCR. The sample records around 69,000 clones, roughly 86% being singletons. The input for sequencing was CD4+ or CD8+ T cells sorted from blood, taken in a trial of the OX40 agonist ivuxolimab. Receptors originate from an adult with an advanced solid tumor such as melanoma, head and neck, liver or kidney cancer. CDR3s leave out the opening cysteine and the closing phenylalanine or tryptophan.

TRBJ2-2	TRBV18	ASSPPGYNTGELF
TRBJ2-5	TRBV2	ASSEAIQGPETQY
TRBJ2-5	TRBV28	ASSSSGGIQETQY
TRBJ1-4	TRBV18	ATRQGRAEKLF
TRBJ1-6	TRBV30	AWSVEVSPLH
TRBJ1-2	TRBV4-1	ASSQDRDYGYT
TRBJ1-6	TRBV27	ASRTAKNNSPLH
TRBJ1-1	TRBV2	ASSERVFTEAF
TRBJ1-1	TRBV20-1	SATRDREAF
TRBJ1-3	TRBV7-2	ASSVRLIFSGNTIY
TRBJ1-2	TRBV7-3	ASSLQAGGESGYT
TRBJ2-5	TRBV10-3	AISGTSGGKEETQY
TRBJ2-1	TRBV7-9	ASSLIALTYNEQF
TRBJ2-3	TRBV7-8	ASSLALVGKDTQY
TRBJ1-4	TRBV9	ASSVGTGREKLF
TRBJ2-3	TRBV27	ASSSGTVSTDTQY
TRBJ1-5	TRBV2	ASSAGPKSNQPQH
TRBJ1-2	TRBV19	ASSSRTGFNYGYT
TRBJ2-1	TRBV6-6	ASSYLNEQF
TRBJ2-5	TRBV5-4	ASSLSQISGEETQY
TRBJ2-7	TRBV6-5	ASSYRQGPTYEQY
TRBJ1-1	TRBV5-1	ASSLLPPGQANTEAF
TRBJ1-6	TRBV5-1	ASRTANSPLH
TRBJ1-1	TRBV28	ASSTTGMTTEAF
TRBJ2-3	TRBV7-2	ASSSSGVGTDTQY
TRBJ2-2	TRBV5-4	ASSSGGSLSGELF
TRBJ1-5	TRBV28	ASSLDSNQPQH
TRBJ2-2	TRBV6-1	ASSARPTNTGELF
TRBJ2-3	TRBV9	ASSDHYNTQY
TRBJ2-3	TRBV2	ASNRRTGLTDTQY
TRBJ2-5	TRBV21-1	ASSKGVGGETQY
TRBJ1-6	TRBV18	ASSLQGNSPLH